This T cell receptor (beta chain) comes out of a study (TCRdb year 2016). Libraries were built with RT-PCR. The instrument was an Illumina MiSeq. The public sequencing data were trimmed at Q25 with fastp and processed into clonotypes with MiXCR by TCRdb, which kept only in-frame beta chains. Entries that share a CDR3 protein sequence are merged under the most common genes and DNA. This sample comprises about 700,000 distinct CDR3 sequences, about 14% of them detected only once. 3.6% of the sample lies in the top ten. Notes on this clonotype: The specificity of this receptor is unknown. Per-nucleotide qualities are absent, and no much larger clonotype sits a single base away.

From the cysteine through the phenylalanine, the CDR3 covers 17 amino acids. Here the CDR3 DNA is all that survives: 51 bases in frame from base 1. The germline V gene encodes CDR1 LNHNV and CDR2 YYDKDF (reference sequence). Clipping removes 1 base from V and 5 bases from J, with 9 as the unmatched junction base count. This clonotype was sampled from a female donor in good health, serving as a healthy control. Recombination connected TRBV15 to TRBJ2-5, and TRBD2 aligns with 11 junction nucleotides. Sequenced sample: memory CD4+ T cells from blood. The CDR3 region: CATSRGGTSGAEETQYF. The DNA reads TGTGCCACCAGCAGAGGGGGGACTAGCGGAGCTGAGGAGACCCAGTACTTC.